Below are 16 T cell receptor beta chains sequenced from a single sample in a study of cytomegalovirus exposure and HLA in healthy donors. The primer mix had 60 Vbeta and 13 Jbeta primers. Sequenced by immunoSEQ multiplex PCR; TCRdb stores in-frame clones only, minus some. The table lists roughly 130,000 clones, about 8.5% of them singletons. Material: PBMCs. These receptors all come from a middle-aged man in good health and CMV-seronegative.

The J gene is TRBJ2-1, the V gene TRBV9; the match to TRBD1 covers 7 bases. J gave up 6 bases and V 0 bases, and 15 bases lay outside the gene matches. Looked up from germline, CDR1 is SGDLS and CDR2 is YYNGEE. The CDR3 runs 18 residues. DNA of the CDR3: TGTGCCAGCAGCGTAGGCTTCCCCGGACAGGACAAACCCAATGAGCAGTTCTTC. It encodes CASSVGFPGQDKPNEQFF.

This chain links TRBV7-3 with TRBJ2-3, with TRBD2 as a possible D gene (6 bases). The ends were cut back, 2 bases at V and 2 bases at J, with 8 bases in the middle. The CDR3 has 14 residues. Germline V gene lookup returns CDR1 SGHTA and CDR2 FQGTGA. Written as DNA, the CDR3 is TGTGCCAGCAGCTTAGGACTAAACACAGATACGCAGTATTTT. Its protein is CASSLGLNTDTQYF.

The rearrangement joins TRBV5-6 to TRBJ1-2; perhaps TRBD1 as D (5 bases). With 0 bases removed from V and 8 bases from J, the gap between germline ends came to 17 bases. The CDR3 has 15 residues. Germline loops: CDR1 SGHDT, CDR2 YYEEEE. The CDR3 loop reads CASSLVGRGTEGYTF. CDR3 in DNA: TGTGCCAGCAGCTTGGTGGGGAGGGGAACGGAAGGCTACACCTTC.

V and J are TRBV10-1 and TRBJ2-7; the match to TRBD2 covers 7 bases. Germline V gene sequence: CDR1 WNHNN, CDR2 SYGVQD (reference sequence). The CDR3 is 16 residues long. V trimming: 0 bases; J trimming: 2 bases; junction bases outside the gene matches: 7. The CDR3 DNA sequence: TGCGCCAGCAGTGAGTCTCCGCGGGAGTCAACCTACGAGCAGTACTTC. Residues: CASSESPRESTYEQYF.

V is TRBV6-1 and J is TRBJ1-6; D perhaps matches TRBD1 (5 bases). CDR3 length: 15 amino acids. CDR1 MNHNS and CDR2 SASEGT come from the germline V gene. The germline V and J ends were trimmed by 0 bases and 6 bases, with 9 bases remaining between them. CDR3 region: CASSEADRGNSPLHF. In DNA form, the CDR3 reads TGTGCCAGCAGTGAAGCGGATAGGGGTAATTCACCCCTCCACTTT.

This clone was observed a handful of times. The rearrangement uses TRBV30 and TRBJ2-5; the match to TRBD2 covers 11 bases. Unmatched junction bases numbered 1, after V lost 5 bases and J lost 2 bases. This CDR3 has 13 residues. In germline, CDR1 is GTSNPN, CDR2 SVGIG (reference sequence). The CDR3: CAWGTSGQETQYF. The DNA for the CDR3 is TGTGCCTGGGGGACTAGCGGTCAAGAGACCCAGTACTTC.

This clone has more than one count but fewer than ten. The rearrangement joins TRBV18 to TRBJ2-1; D possibly corresponds to TRBD1 (5 bases). Germline V CDR1 and CDR2: KGHSH, LQKENI. V lost 3 bases to trimming and J lost 10 bases, with 16 bases between them. The CDR3 is 14 residues long. The CDR3 reads CASSPGRASDEQFF. The DNA for the CDR3 is TGTGCCAGCTCACCCGGCAGGGCATCTGACGAGCAGTTCTTC.

CDR3 DNA: TGTGCCAGCTCACCAATTGAGGGGACATCGCGTGGCTACACCTTC. It is translated as CASSPIEGTSRGYTF. This chain joins TRBV18 and TRBJ1-2, with a tentative D call TRBD1 (6 bases). CDR3 length: 15 amino acids. The germline V gene has CDR1 KGHSH and CDR2 LQKENI. With 2 bases removed from V and 7 bases from J, the gap between germline ends came to 17 bases.

The V gene is TRBV28, the J gene TRBJ2-2; a possible D gene is TRBD2 (5 bases). The V end lost 7 bases, the J end lost 5 bases, and 17 bases lay between the germline ends. CDR3 size: 15 residues. CDR1 is MDHEN and CDR2 is SYDVKM in the germline V gene. The CDR3 sequence: CASTLRRSGTGELFF. The CDR3 DNA is TGTGCCAGCACCCTCAGGAGGTCGGGAACCGGGGAGCTGTTTTTT.

This chain links TRBV5-1 with TRBJ2-1, with 11 bases matching TRBD2. V lost 1 base and J lost 6; bases outside the gene matches: 3. The CDR3 extends over 15 amino acids. Germline loops: CDR1 SGHRS, CDR2 YFSETQ. The CDR3 here is CASSLTSGGTNEQFF. The CDR3 DNA reads TGCGCCAGCAGCTTGACTAGCGGGGGAACCAATGAGCAGTTCTTC.

The V call is TRBV6-1, the J call TRBJ1-4; D is ambiguous. This CDR3 region has 14 residues. Germline CDR1 reads MNHNS; CDR2 reads SASEGT. The ends were cut back, 5 bases at V and 0 bases at J, with 7 bases in the middle. CDR3 loop: CASSYYSTNEKLFF. The CDR3 bases are TGTGCCAGCAGTTATTACTCAACTAATGAAAAACTGTTTTTT.

The rearrangement uses TRBV28 and TRBJ2-7; no clear D. There are 14 residues in the CDR3. The V gene lost 2 bases and the J gene lost 1 base, with 9 bases spanning the gap. The V gene's germline CDR1 is MDHEN and CDR2 SYDVKM. The CDR3 DNA sequence: TGTGCCAGCAGTTTACCAGGAAATTCCTACGAGCAGTACTTC. Encoded protein: CASSLPGNSYEQYF. The whole variable domain, remainder taken from reference TRBV28 and TRBJ2-7, is DVKVTQSSRYLVKRTGEKVFLECVQDMDHENMFWYRQDPGLGLRLIYFSYDVKMKEKGDIPEGYSVSREKKERFSLILESASTNQTSMYLCASSLPGNSYEQYFGPGTRLTVT.

V and J are TRBV4-3 and TRBJ2-5; 10 bases line up with TRBD2. The CDR3 has 18 amino acids. Germline CDR1 is LGHNA and CDR2 is YSLEER. Trimming removed 0 bases from V and 1 base from J; junction bases left unmatched: 8. This CDR3 reads CASSQDPPASGGQETQYF. The CDR3 DNA sequence: TGCGCCAGCAGCCAAGACCCCCCGGCTAGCGGGGGCCAAGAGACCCAGTACTTC.

The chain employs TRBV6-5 and TRBJ1-2; weak D call: TRBD1 (5 bases). The CDR3 length is 14 residues. V dropped 2 bases and J dropped 4 bases, with 11 bases sitting between them. CDR1 and CDR2 from the germline V gene are MNHEY and SVGAGI. The DNA of the CDR3 is TGTGCCAGCAGTTACCAGGGTAGCGGCTATGGCTACACCTTC. It is translated as CASSYQGSGYGYTF.

This clone was seen more than once but under ten times. V is TRBV5-1 and J is TRBJ2-2; 9 bases line up with TRBD2. The CDR3 extends over 19 amino acids. In germline, CDR1 is SGHRS, CDR2 YFSETQ. The V and J ends lost 1 base and 3 bases, in that order; junction bases with no gene match: 13. The CDR3 bases are TGCGCCAGCAGCTTGATGGTAGCGGGGGTATCTGTGGACACCGGGGAGCTGTTTTTT. Amino acid sequence: CASSLMVAGVSVDTGELFF.

This clone occurred a few times. This chain connects TRBV2 to TRBJ2-1; 10 positions agree with TRBD2. V gave up 4 bases and J gave up 7 bases; unmatched junction bases: 7. The germline CDR1 and CDR2 sequences are SNHLY and FYNNEI. This CDR3 has 15 amino acids. The CDR3 loop is CASSGSSGGRNEQFF. The CDR3 region has the DNA TGTGCCAGCAGTGGGAGTAGCGGGGGGCGAAATGAGCAGTTCTTC. Filled out from reference TRBV2 and TRBJ2-1, the complete variable domain reads EPEVTQTPSHQVTQMGQEVILRCVPISNHLYFYWYRQILGQKVEFLVSFYNNEISEKSEIFDDQFSVERPDGSNFTLKIRSTKLEDSAMYFCASSGSSGGRNEQFFGPGTRLTVL.